This T cell receptor (beta chain) appears in the sequencing data of a study of shared clonotypes between healthy human individuals. Looking at the study overall: Per donor, three plates held CD4 naive cells, three held CD4 memory, two held CD8 naive and one held CD8 memory. Study observations and caveats: The rarefaction results pointed to incomplete sorted-subset sequencing despite large depth. Tissue TCR repertoires likely differ from these blood-only repertoires.

Produced via immunoSEQ multiplex PCR; TCRdb's table is partial and in-frame only. Among about 2,500,000 clones listed, more than 80% were seen once. Germline V gene sequence: CDR1 SGHAT, CDR2 FQNNGV. J was trimmed by 7 bases and V by 3 bases; bases with no gene match: 8. CDR3 length: 15 amino acids. Notes on this clone: The antigen is not known.

This TCR was sampled from a man aged 18-30 years in good health. The chain uses TRBV11-2 and TRBJ2-1, with 8 nucleotides matching TRBD2. Material: naive CD4+ T cells sorted from blood. Indicated subset: CD45RA+ positively selected. CDR3 loop: CASSFPGTSRNEQFF. Written as DNA, the CDR3 is TGTGCCAGCAGCTTTCCCGGGACTAGTAGGAATGAGCAGTTCTTC.